Sequencing of this T cell receptor (beta chain) was carried out in a study of long-term antiretroviral therapy in people with HIV. This clone came up once. No antigen is known for it. Study-wide points: Whereas controls had wider CDR3 length ranges, HIV repertoires had narrower ones. Post-ART samples showed increased diversity that remained below transplant donor control levels.

The V end was cut by 7 bases, the J end by 4 bases, with 16 bases between. The CDR3 extends over 14 amino acids. Germline V gene data show CDR1 as MRHNA and CDR2 as SNTAGT. immunoSEQ v3.0 was run at survey level. The table came from immunoSEQ multiplex PCR; TCRdb's copy has only in-frame clones and leaves some out. The table has about 27,000 clones, roughly 80% seen once; the top ten hold around 8.2%. V usage is TRBV6-4 and J usage is TRBJ1-2; D gene unclear. Sequenced here: unsorted PBMCs, sampled 3 years after starting antiretroviral therapy. The sequence derives from a man aged 35 to 55 with HIV. CDR3: CASTLDQVGYGYTF. CDR3 DNA sequence: TGTGCCAGCACTCTTGACCAGGTCGGCTATGGCTACACCTTC.